This T cell receptor beta chain was sequenced in a study of shared clonotypes between healthy human individuals. Overall study: Three CD4 naive, three CD4 memory, two CD8 naive and one CD8 memory plate were used per donor.

Turning to this clone: Its target is unknown.

Study-wide points: Of the naive CD4 clonotypes, about 5% were shared across several donors. Among non-shared clonotypes, generation probabilities were lower than among those shared by all four donors.

CDR1 is LNHDA and CDR2 is SQIVND in the germline V gene (reference sequence). V was pared by 6 bases and J by 4 bases, with 5 bases of the junction left unmatched. The CDR3 covers 14 residues. Execution of the assay was at deep level. Some clones are missing from TCRdb's copy, which holds only in-frame ones; the method was immunoSEQ multiplex PCR. This table has 850,000 to 1,200,000 clones, roughly 75% appearing once. Sample: memory CD4+ T cells sorted from blood. Subset indicated: CD45RA-negative fraction. This receptor was taken from a young man in good health. This chain links TRBV19 with TRBJ2-2; 7 nucleotides align to TRBD1. The CDR3 DNA reads as TGTGCCAGTAGCAGACAGGGAAGCACCGGGGAGCTGTTTTTT. Protein product: CASSRQGSTGELFF.